Reported below is one TCR beta chain. Its antigen remains unidentified. One base away there is no much larger clone; base qualities are not given. Every donor was a healthy Caucasian. Three pairs of female monozygotic twins, all aged about 18 to 30 years, were included in the twin cohort. Miltenyi CD45RO+ enrichment and human naive T-cell isolation kits were used to isolate memory (CD45RO+) and naive T cells from PBMC. Libraries were prepared through 5' RACE. Data came from an Illumina HiSeq 2000. A universal primer binding site was introduced by template switching, and a unique molecular identifier was present in the final cDNA, enabling accurate counting of TCR cDNA molecules. First-strand cDNA for TCR alpha and beta chains was synthesized from specific primers in the conserved constant-segment region. To control for contamination, every cDNA library carried two barcodes: a SMART-Mk sample barcode plus Illumina barcodes. TruSeq adapter sequences and Illumina sample barcodes were added in two successive PCR steps. TCR alpha and beta cDNA libraries were sequenced on the Illumina HiSeq platform with custom primers. In the authors' own workflow: MiGEC was used to process raw reads and extract unique molecular identifiers, and MiXCR was used to find CDR3 positions. For each individual, recombination models were inferred using an EM algorithm with the repgenHMM and IGoR tools. Shared clonotype analysis was performed with the tcR package in R, normalizing sharing by the product of cloneset sizes. To study raw recombination free of thymic and clonal selection effects, out-of-frame nonproductive sequences were analyzed. TCRdb cleaned the public reads at Q25 with fastp, built clones with MiXCR and kept in-frame beta chains. Every distinct CDR3 protein forms one entry, paired with its most common genes and DNA. The V and J calls, along with clone size, are taken from TCRdb and not from the paper's own processing. This sample comprises a few hundred thousand distinct CDR3 sequences, approximately 11% of them detected only once. About 4.1% of the sample is held by the ten biggest clonotypes.

This sample was taken from a study of identical twins (TCRdb year 2016). Study-level background: To test whether fetal clonotypes persist, this study deep-sequenced TCR alpha and beta repertoires from monozygotic twins, from unrelated adults of various ages, and from cord blood. Replicate twin experiments were performed at different times using different library preparation protocols to rule out contamination. Overall results and qualifications from the work: Recombination models systematically underestimated out-of-frame TCR alpha sharing in monozygotic twins but agreed with sharing between unrelated individuals. Abundant cord blood beta clonotypes had fewer insertions, young adult naive repertoires showed a similar but weaker trend, and memory repertoires showed no such trend. Compared with coincidental sharing between unrelated individuals, an excess of low generation-probability sequences was observed among out-of-frame TCR alpha sequences shared between twins. Invariant T cells such as MAIT and iNKT could partly confound zero-insertion analyses, though diverse VJ usage argued against this for most clonotypes. A weaker excess of twin sharing was found in beta out-of-frame sequences because the signal-to-noise ratio was lowered by fewer shared sequences. Because the same donors could not be followed over many years, conclusions were based on cross-sectional statistical analysis.

Inclusive of the bounding cysteine and phenylalanine, the CDR3 is 15 residues long. Solely the CDR3 DNA is kept, with 45 bases framed from the first base. The germline V gene (reference sequence) sets CDR1 to LGHDT and CDR2 to YNNKEL. Ends trimmed: V by 0 bases, J by 6 bases; bases unmatched to a gene: 2. The same data also contributed to another study, on yellow fever vaccine responses in identical twins. The second study's authors report: The T cell response to vaccination in identical twins was reported by the authors to appear partly convergent and partly personalized. In the study, vaccine-responding T cell clones were precisely tracked in identical twins.

The TCR comes from a woman aged 18-29 years in good health. The rearrangement combines TRBV3-1 with TRBJ2-1, with 10 bases in between that match TRBD2. Sequences were obtained from memory (CD45RO+) T cells sorted from blood. The sample's cell subset or site label is to be understood as: CD45RO+ enriched T cells. CDR3 region: CASSQELAGANEQFF. In nucleotides, the sequence is TGTGCCAGCAGCCAAGAGCTAGCGGGGGCCAATGAGCAGTTCTTC.